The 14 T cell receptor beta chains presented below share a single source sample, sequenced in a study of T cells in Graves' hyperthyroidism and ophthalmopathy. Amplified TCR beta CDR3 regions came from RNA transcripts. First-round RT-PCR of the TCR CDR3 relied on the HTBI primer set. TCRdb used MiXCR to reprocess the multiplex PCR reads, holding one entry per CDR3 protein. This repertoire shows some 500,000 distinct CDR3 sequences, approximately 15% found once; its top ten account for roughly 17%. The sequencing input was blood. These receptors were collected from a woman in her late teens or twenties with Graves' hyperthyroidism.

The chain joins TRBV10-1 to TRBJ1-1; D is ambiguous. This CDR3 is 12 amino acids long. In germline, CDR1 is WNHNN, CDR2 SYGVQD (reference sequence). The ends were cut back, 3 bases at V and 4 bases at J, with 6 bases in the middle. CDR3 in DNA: TGCGCCAGCAGTGATGGTTTCACTGAAGCTTTCTTT. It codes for CASSDGFTEAFF.

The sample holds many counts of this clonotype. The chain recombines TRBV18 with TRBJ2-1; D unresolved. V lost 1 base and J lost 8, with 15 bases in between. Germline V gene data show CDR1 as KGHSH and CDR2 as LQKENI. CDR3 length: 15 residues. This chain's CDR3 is CASSPRQVSLDEQFF. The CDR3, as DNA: TGTGCCAGCTCACCACGGCAGGTATCCTTGGATGAGCAGTTCTTC.

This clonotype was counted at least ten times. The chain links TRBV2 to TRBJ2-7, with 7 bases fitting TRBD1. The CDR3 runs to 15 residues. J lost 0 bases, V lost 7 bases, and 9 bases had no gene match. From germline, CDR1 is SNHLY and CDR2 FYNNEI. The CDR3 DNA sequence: TGTGCCAGCAACTACGGGACAGCGCTCTCCTACGAGCAGTACTTC. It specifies CASNYGTALSYEQYF.

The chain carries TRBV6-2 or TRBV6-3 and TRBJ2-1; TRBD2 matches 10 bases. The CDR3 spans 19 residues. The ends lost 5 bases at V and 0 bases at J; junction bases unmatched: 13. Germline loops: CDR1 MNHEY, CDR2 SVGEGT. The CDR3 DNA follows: TGTGCCAGCAGTCTCTCCACTAGCGGGAATCCGAGCTCCTACAATGAGCAGTTCTTC. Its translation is CASSLSTSGNPSSYNEQFF.

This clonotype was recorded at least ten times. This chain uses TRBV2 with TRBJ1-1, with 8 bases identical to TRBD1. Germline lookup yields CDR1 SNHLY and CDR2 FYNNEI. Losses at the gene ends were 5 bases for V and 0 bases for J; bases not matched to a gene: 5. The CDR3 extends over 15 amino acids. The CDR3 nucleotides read TGTGCCAGCAGTTTTGACAGGGGTATGAACACTGAAGCTTTCTTT. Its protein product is CASSFDRGMNTEAFF. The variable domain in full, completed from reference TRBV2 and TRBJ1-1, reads EPEVTQTPSHQVTQMGQEVILRCVPISNHLYFYWYRQILGQKVEFLVSFYNNEISEKSEIFDDQFSVERPDGSNFTLKIRSTKLEDSAMYFCASSFDRGMNTEAFFGQGTRLTVV.

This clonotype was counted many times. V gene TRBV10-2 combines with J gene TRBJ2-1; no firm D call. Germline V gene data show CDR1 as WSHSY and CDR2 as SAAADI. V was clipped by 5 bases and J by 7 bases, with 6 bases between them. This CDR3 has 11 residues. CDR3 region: CASSTRNEQFF. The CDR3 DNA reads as TGCGCCAGCAGTACCAGGAATGAGCAGTTCTTC.

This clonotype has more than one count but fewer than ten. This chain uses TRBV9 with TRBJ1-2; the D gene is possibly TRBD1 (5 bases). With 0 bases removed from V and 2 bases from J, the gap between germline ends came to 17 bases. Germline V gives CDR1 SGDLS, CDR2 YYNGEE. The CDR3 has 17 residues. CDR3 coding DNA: TGTGCCAGCAGCGTAGACGGAGGGGTGGTTGCGAACTATGGCTACACCTTC. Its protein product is CASSVDGGVVANYGYTF.

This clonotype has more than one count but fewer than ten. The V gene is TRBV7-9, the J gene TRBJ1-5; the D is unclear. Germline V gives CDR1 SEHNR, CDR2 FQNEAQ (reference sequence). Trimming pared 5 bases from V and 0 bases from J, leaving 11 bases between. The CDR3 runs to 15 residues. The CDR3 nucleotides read TGTGCCAGCAGCCCCCGAGGAAGTAGCAATCAGCCCCAGCATTTT. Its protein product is CASSPRGSSNQPQHF. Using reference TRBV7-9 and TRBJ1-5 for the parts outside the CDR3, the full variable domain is DTGVSQNPRHKITKRGQNVTFRCDPISEHNRLYWYRQTLGQGPEFLTYFQNEAQLEKSRLLSDRFSAERPKGSFSTLEIQRTEQGDSAMYLCASSPRGSSNQPQHFGDGTRLSIL.

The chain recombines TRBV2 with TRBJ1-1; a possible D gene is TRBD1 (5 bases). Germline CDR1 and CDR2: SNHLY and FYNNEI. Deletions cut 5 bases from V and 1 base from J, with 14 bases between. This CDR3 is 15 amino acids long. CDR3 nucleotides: TGTGCCAGCAGTTGGGGACGGGGTAAGAACACTGAAGCTTTCTTT. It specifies CASSWGRGKNTEAFF.

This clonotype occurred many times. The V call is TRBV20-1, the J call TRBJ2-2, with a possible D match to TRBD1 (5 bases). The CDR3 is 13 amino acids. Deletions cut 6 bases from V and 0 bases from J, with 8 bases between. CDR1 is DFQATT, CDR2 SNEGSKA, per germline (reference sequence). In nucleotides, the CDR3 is TGCAGTGCGTCACAGGCGAACACCGGGGAGCTGTTTTTT. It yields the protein CSASQANTGELFF.

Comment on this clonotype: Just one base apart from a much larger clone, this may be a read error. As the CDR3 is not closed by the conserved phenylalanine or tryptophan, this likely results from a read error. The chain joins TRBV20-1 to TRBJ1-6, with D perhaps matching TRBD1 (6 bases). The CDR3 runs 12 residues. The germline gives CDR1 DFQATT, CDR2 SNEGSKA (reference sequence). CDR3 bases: TGCATTGCTACCGGGGGCGGGTCACCCCTCCACCTT. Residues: CIATGGGSPLHL.

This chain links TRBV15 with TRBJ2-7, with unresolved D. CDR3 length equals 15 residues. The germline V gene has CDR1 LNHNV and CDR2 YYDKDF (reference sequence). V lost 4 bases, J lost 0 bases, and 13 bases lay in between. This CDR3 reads CATSMMAYGSYEQYV. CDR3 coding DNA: TGTGCCACCAGCATGATGGCATACGGCTCCTACGAGCAGTACGTC.

The CDR3 DNA sequence: TGCGCCAGCACGCCCTTCAGCGCCGCAGATACGCAGTATTTT. Encoded protein: CASTPFSAADTQYF. V is TRBV5-1 and J is TRBJ2-3; D uncertain. V lost 6 bases, J lost 4 bases, and 15 bases lay in between. Germline CDR1 is SGHRS and CDR2 is YFSETQ. The CDR3 is made up of 14 amino acids.

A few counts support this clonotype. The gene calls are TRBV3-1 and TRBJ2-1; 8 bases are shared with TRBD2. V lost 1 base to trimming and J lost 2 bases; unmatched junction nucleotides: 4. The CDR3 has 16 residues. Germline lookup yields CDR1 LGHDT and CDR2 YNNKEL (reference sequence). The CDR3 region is CASSQGLAPTYNEQFF. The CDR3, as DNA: TGTGCCAGCAGCCAAGGACTAGCGCCTACCTACAATGAGCAGTTCTTC.